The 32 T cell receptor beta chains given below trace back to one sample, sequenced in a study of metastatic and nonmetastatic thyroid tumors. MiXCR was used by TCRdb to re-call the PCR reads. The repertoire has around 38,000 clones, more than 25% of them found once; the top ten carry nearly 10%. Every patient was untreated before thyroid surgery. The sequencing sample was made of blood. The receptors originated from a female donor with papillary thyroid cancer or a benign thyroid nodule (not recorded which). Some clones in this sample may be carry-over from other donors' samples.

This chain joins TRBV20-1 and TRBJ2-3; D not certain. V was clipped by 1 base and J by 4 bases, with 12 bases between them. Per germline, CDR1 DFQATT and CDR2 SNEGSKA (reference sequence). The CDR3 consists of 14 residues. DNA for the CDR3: TGCAGTGCTAGAGTAGGGTCTGGTGCAGATACGCAGTATTTT. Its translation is CSARVGSGADTQYF.

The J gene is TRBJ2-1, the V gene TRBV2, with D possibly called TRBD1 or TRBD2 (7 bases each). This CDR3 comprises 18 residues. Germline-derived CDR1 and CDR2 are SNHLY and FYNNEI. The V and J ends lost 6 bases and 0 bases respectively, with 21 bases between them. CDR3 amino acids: CASRSGTVCGGSYNEQFF. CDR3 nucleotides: TGTGCCAGCAGGTCCGGGACAGTGTGCGGGGGCTCCTACAATGAGCAGTTCTTC.

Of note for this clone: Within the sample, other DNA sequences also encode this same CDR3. CDR3 DNA sequence: TGTGCCAGCAGGGACTCTAACTATGGCTACACCTTC. It yields the protein CASRDSNYGYTF. The rearrangement uses TRBV28 and TRBJ1-2, with D unclear. The CDR3 has 12 residues. With 6 bases removed from V and 0 bases from J, the gap between germline ends came to 5 bases. CDR1 is MDHEN, CDR2 SYDVKM, per germline.

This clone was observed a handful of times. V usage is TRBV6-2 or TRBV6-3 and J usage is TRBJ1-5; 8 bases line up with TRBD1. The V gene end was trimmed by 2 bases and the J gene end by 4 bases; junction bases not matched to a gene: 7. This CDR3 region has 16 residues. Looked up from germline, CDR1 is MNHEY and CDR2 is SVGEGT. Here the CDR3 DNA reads TGTGCCAGCAGTTACCGCCGGACAGGGACAAATCAGCCCCAGCATTTT. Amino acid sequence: CASSYRRTGTNQPQHF.

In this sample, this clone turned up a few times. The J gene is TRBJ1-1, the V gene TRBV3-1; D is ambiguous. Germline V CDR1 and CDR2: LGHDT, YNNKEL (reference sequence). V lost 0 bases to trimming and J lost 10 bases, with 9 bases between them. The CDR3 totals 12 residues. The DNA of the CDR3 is TGTGCCAGCAGCCAAGAGGAGGGCACAGCTTTCTTT. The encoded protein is CASSQEEGTAFF. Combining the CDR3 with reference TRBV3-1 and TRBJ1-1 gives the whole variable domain DTAVSQTPKYLVTQMGNDKSIKCEQNLGHDTMYWYKQDSKKFLKIMFSYNNKELIINETVPNRFSPKSPDKAHLNLHINSLELGDSAVYFCASSQEEGTAFFGQGTRLTVV.

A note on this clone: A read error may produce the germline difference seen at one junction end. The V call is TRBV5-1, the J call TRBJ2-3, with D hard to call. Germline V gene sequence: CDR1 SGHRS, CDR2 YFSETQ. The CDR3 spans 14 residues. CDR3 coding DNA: TGCGCCAGCAGCTTGTCCGCGTACACAGATACGCGGTATTTT. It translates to CASSLSAYTDTRYF.

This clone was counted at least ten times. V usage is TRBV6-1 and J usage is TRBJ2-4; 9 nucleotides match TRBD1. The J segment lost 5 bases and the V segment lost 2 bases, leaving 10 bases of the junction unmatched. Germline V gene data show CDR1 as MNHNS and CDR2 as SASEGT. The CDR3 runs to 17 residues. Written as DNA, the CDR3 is TGTGCCAGCAGTGAAAGGGGACAGGGATGGATGGAAAACATTCAGTACTTC. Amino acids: CASSERGQGWMENIQYF.

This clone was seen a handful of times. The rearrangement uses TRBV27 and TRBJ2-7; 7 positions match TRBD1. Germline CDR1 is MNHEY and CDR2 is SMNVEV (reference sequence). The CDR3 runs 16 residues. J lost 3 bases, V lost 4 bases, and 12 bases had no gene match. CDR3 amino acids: CASSSPSGGRRYEQYF. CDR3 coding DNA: TGTGCCAGCAGTTCCCCCTCAGGGGGAAGGCGCTACGAGCAGTACTTC.

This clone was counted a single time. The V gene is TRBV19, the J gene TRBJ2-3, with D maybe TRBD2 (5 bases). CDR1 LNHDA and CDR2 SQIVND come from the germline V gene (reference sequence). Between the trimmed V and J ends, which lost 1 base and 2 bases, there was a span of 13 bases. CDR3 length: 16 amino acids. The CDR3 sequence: CASSIAPDSTTDTQYF. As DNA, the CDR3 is TGTGCCAGTAGTATAGCCCCGGACTCAACCACAGATACGCAGTATTTT. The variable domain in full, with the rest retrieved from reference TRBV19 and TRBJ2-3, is DGGITQSPKYLFRKEGQNVTLSCEQNLNHDAMYWYRQDPGQGLRLIYYSQIVNDFQKGDIAEGYSVSREKKESFPLTVTSAQKNPTAFYLCASSIAPDSTTDTQYFGPGTRLTVL.

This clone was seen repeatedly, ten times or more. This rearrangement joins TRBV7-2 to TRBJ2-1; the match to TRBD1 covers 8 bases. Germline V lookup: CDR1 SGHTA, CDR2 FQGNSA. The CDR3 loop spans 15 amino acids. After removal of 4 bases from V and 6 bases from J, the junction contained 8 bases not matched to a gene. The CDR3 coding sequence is TGTGCCAGCAGCTCGCGGACAGGGTTAAGCAATGAGCAGTTCTTC. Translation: CASSSRTGLSNEQFF.

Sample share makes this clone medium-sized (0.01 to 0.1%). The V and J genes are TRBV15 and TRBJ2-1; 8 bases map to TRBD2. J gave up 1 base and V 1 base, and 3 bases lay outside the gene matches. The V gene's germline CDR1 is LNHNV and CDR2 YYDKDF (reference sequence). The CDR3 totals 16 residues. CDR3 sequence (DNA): TGTGCCACCAGCAGAGGTCGGGAGGGTTCCTACAATGAGCAGTTCTTC. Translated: CATSRGREGSYNEQFF.

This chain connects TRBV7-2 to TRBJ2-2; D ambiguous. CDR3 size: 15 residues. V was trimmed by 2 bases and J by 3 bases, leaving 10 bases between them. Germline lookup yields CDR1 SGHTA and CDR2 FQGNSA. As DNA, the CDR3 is TGTGCCAGCAGCTTACCTTTATGGGACACCGGGGAGCTGTTTTTT. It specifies CASSLPLWDTGELFF.

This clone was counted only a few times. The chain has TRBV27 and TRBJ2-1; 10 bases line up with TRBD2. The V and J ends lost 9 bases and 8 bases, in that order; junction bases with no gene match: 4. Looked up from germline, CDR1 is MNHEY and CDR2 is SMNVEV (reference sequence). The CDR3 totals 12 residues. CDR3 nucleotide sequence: TGTGCCAGTAGGACTAGCGGCTATGAGCAGTTCTTC. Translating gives CASRTSGYEQFF.

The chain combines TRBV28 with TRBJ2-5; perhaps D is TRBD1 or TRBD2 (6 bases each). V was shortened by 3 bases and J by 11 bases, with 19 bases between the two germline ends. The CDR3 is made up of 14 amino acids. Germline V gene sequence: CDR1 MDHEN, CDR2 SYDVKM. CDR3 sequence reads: CASSFRGGGDTQYF. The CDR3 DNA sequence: TGTGCCAGCAGTTTCAGGGGAGGCGGAGATACTCAGTACTTC.

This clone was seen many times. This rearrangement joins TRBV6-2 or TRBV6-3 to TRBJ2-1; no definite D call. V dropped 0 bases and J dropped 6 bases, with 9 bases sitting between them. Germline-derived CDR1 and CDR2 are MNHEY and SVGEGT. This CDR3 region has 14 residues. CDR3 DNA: TGTGCCAGCAGTTACTCGTCCGGGCCCAATGAGCAGTTCTTC. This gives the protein CASSYSSGPNEQFF.

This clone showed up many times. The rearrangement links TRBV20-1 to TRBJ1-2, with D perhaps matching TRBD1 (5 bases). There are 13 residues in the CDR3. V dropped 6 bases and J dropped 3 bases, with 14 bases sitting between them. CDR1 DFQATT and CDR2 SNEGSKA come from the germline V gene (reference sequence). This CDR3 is CSAGPPGYYGYTF. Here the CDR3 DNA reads TGCAGTGCAGGTCCCCCAGGGTACTATGGCTACACCTTC.

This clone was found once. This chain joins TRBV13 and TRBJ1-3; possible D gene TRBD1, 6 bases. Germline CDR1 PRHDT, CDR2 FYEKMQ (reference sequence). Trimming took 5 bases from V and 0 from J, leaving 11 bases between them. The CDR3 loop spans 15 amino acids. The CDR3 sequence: CASSRDTSSGNTIYF. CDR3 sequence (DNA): TGTGCCAGCAGCCGGGACACCAGCTCTGGAAACACCATATATTTT.

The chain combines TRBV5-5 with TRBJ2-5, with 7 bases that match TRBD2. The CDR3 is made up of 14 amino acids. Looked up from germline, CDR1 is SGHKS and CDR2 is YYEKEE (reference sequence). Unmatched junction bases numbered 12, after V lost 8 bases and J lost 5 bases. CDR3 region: CASIYPTSMETQYF. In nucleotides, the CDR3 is TGTGCCAGTATCTACCCGACTAGCATGGAGACCCAGTACTTC.

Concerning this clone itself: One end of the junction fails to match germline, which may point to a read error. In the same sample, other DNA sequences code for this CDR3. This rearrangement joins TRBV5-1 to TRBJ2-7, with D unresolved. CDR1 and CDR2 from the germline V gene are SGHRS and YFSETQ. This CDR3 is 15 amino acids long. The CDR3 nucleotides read TGCGCCAGCAGCTTGGCCGGTGGGTACGTCGACGAGCAGTATTTC. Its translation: CASSLAGGYVDEQYF.

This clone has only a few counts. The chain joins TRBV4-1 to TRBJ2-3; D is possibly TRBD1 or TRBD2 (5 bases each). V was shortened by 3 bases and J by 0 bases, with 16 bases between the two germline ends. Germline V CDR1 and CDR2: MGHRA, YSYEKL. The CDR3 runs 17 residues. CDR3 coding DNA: TGCGCCAGCAGCCAGGGACGGGGCGTGGGAAGCACAGATACGCAGTATTTT. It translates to CASSQGRGVGSTDTQYF.

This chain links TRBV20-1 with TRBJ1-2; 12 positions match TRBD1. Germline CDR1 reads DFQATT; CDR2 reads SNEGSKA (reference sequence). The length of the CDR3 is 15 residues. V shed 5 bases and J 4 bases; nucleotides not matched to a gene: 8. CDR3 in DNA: TGCAGTGCTTCCGGGACAGGGGGCGCCGGCTATGGCTACACCTTC. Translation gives CSASGTGGAGYGYTF.

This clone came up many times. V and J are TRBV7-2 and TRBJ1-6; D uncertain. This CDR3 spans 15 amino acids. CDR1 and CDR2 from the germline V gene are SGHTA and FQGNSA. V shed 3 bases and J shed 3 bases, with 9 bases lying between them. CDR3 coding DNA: TGTGCCAGCAGCTTCACGACGGTCTATAATTCACCCCTCCACTTT. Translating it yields CASSFTTVYNSPLHF. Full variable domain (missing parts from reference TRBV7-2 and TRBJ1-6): GAGVSQSPSNKVTEKGKDVELRCDPISGHTALYWYRQSLGQGLEFLIYFQGNSAPDKSGLPSDRFSAERTGGSVSTLTIQRTQQEDSAVYLCASSFTTVYNSPLHFGNGTRLTVT.

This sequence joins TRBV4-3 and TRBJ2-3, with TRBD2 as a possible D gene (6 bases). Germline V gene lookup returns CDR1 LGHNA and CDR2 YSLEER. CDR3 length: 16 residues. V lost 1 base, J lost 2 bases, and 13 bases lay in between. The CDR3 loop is CASSQVHGSNTDTQYF. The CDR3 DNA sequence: TGCGCCAGCAGCCAAGTGCACGGGAGTAACACAGATACGCAGTATTTT.

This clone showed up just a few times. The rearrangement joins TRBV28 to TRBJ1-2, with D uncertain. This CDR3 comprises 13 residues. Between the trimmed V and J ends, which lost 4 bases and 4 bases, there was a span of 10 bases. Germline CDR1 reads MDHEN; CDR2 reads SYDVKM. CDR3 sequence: CASSWASSYGYTF. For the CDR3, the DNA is TGTGCCAGCAGTTGGGCCAGCTCCTATGGCTACACCTTC.

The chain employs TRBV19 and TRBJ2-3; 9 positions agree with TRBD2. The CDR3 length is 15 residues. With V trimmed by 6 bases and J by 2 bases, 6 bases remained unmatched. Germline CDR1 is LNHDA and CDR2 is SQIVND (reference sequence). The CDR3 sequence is CASRQTSGFTDTQYF. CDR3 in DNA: TGTGCCAGTAGGCAGACTAGCGGATTCACAGATACGCAGTATTTT.

The chain's CDR3 is CAWSVRGQGASYEQYF. CDR3 coding DNA: TGTGCCTGGAGTGTCCGAGGGCAGGGGGCCTCTTACGAGCAGTACTTC. The chain is built from TRBV30 and TRBJ2-7; 8 bases are a match to TRBD1. The V segment lost 0 bases and the J segment 4 bases; nucleotides outside the gene matches: 11. The CDR3 contains 16 residues. CDR1 is GTSNPN and CDR2 is SVGIG in the germline V gene (reference sequence). The entire variable domain, with the rest obtained from reference TRBV30 and TRBJ2-7, is as follows: SQTIHQWPATLVQPVGSPLSLECTVEGTSNPNLYWYRQAAGRGLQLLFYSVGIGQISSEVPQNLSASRPQDRQFILSSKKLLLSDSGFYLCAWSVRGQGASYEQYFGPGTRLTVT.

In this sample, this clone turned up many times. CDR3 sequence reads: CSARGQGDYGYTF. The CDR3 DNA reads as TGCAGTGCTAGGGGACAGGGGGACTATGGCTACACCTTC. The V gene is TRBV20-1, the J gene TRBJ1-2; 11 bases are a match to TRBD1. This CDR3 is built from 13 residues. V was clipped by 3 bases and J by 3 bases; unmatched bases: 0. The germline V gene has CDR1 DFQATT and CDR2 SNEGSKA (reference sequence).

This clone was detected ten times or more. Written as DNA, the CDR3 is TGTGCCAGCGTGCCGGGACTAGCAAACAGAGATACGCAGTATTTT. This translates into CASVPGLANRDTQYF. V usage is TRBV2 and J usage is TRBJ2-3; 9 bases line up with TRBD2. With V trimmed by 8 bases and J by 5 bases, 11 bases remained unmatched. Germline V gene sequence: CDR1 SNHLY, CDR2 FYNNEI. The CDR3 loop spans 15 amino acids.

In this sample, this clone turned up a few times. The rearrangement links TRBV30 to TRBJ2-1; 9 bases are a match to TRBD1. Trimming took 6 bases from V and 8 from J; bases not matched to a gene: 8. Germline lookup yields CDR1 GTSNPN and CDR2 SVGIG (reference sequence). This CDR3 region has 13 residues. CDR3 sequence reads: CACTGTGMYEQFF. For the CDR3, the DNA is TGTGCCTGCACGGGGACAGGGATGTATGAGCAGTTCTTC.

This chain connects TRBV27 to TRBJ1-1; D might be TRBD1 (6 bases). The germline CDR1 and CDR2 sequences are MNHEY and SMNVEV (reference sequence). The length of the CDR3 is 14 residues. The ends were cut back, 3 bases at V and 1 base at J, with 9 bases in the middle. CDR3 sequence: CASSLTGPNTEAFF. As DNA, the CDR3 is TGTGCCAGCAGTTTGACAGGTCCGAACACTGAAGCTTTCTTT.

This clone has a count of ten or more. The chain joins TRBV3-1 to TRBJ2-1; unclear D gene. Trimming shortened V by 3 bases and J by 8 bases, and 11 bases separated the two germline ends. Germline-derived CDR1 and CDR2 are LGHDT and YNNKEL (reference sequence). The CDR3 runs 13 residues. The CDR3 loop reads CASSQQGTDEQFF. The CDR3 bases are TGTGCCAGCAGCCAGCAAGGTACCGATGAGCAGTTCTTC.

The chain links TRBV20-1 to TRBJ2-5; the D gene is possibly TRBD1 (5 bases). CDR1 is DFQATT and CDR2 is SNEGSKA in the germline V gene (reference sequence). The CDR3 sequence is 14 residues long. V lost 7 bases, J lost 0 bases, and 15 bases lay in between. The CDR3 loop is CSEAADMYQETQYF. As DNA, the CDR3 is TGCAGTGAGGCGGCGGACATGTACCAAGAGACCCAGTACTTC.